These 5 T cell receptor beta chains originate from one sample sequenced in a study of technical replicates of blood from several donors. Assay used: immunoSEQ multiplex PCR; TCRdb lists only in-frame clones, some missing. The profile shows tens of thousands of clones, around 94% of them singletons. Source material: T cells isolated from PBMCs. All receptors come from a human donor in good health.

The chain employs TRBV5-1 and TRBJ2-3; 9 bases agree with TRBD2. The CDR3 length is 18 residues. J lost 2 bases, V lost 2 bases, and 12 bases had no gene match. Germline CDR1 is SGHRS and CDR2 is YFSETQ. CDR3 nucleotide sequence: TGCGCCAGCAGCTTAGGTAAAGGGACTAGCAGAACCACAGATACGCAGTATTTT. As protein: CASSLGKGTSRTTDTQYF.

The chain joins TRBV9 to TRBJ2-5, with 12 bases matching TRBD2. Per the germline V gene, CDR1 is SGDLS and CDR2 is YYNGEE. The CDR3 totals 16 residues. Trimming cost V 4 bases and J 5 bases; bases outside gene matches: 9. The CDR3 here is CASSSTSGGPGETQYF. The CDR3 coding sequence is TGTGCCAGCAGCTCCACTAGCGGGGGGCCGGGGGAGACCCAGTACTTC. Supplemented by reference TRBV9 and TRBJ2-5, the full variable domain reads DSGVTQTPKHLITATGQRVTLRCSPRSGDLSVYWYQQSLDQGLQFLIQYYNGEERAKGNILERFSAQQFPDLHSELNLSSLELGDSALYFCASSSTSGGPGETQYFGPGTRLLVL.

This chain connects TRBV7-8 to TRBJ1-1; D gene uncertain. Trimming pared 4 bases from V and 2 bases from J, leaving 14 bases between. Germline CDR1 reads SGHVS; CDR2 reads FQNEAQ. The CDR3 runs 15 residues. Here the CDR3 DNA reads TGTGCCAGCAGCTATGACACCCCCGTTAACACTGAAGCTTTCTTT. It is translated as CASSYDTPVNTEAFF.

The chain is built from TRBV7-8 and TRBJ1-2; a weak D match, TRBD1 (5 bases). This CDR3 has 15 residues. Trimming took off 1 base at V and 2 bases at J, with 11 bases between the two ends. Germline lookup yields CDR1 SGHVS and CDR2 FQNEAQ. CDR3 coding DNA: TGTGCCAGCAGCTTAGACGGGGGTCAGAACTATGGCTACACCTTC. This encodes CASSLDGGQNYGYTF.

The CDR3 here is CASSPGVGLGTQYF. CDR3 DNA sequence: TGTGCCAGCAGTCCAGGGGTGGGTTTGGGGACCCAGTACTTC. The genes are TRBV27 and TRBJ2-5; tentatively, D is TRBD1 (6 bases). Trimming removed 5 bases at V and 7 bases at J, with 17 bases between. The germline V gene has CDR1 MNHEY and CDR2 SMNVEV (reference sequence). The CDR3 is 14 amino acids.